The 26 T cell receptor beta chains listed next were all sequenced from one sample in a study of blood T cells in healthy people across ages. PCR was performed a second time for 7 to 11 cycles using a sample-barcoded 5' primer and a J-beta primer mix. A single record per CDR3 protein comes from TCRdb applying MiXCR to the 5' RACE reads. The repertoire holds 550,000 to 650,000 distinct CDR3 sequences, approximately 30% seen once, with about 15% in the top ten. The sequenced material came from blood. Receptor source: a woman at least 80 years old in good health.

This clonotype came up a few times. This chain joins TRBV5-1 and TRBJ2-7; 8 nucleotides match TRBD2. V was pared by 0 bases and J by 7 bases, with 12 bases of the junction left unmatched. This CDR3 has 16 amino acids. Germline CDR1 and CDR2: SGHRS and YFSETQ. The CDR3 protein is CASSLGLSGTHNEQYF. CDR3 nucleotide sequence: TGCGCCAGCAGCTTGGGGCTTAGCGGGACTCACAATGAGCAGTACTTC. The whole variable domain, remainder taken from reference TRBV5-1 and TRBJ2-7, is KAGVTQTPRYLIKTRGQQVTLSCSPISGHRSVSWYQQTPGQGLQFLFEYFSETQRNKGNFPGRFSGRQFSNSRSEMNVSTLELGDSALYLCASSLGLSGTHNEQYFGPGTRLTVT.

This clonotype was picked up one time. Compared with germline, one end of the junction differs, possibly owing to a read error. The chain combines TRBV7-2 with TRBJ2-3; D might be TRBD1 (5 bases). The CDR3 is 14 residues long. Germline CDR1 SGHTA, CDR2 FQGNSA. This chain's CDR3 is CASSLATLQDMQYF. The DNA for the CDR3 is TGTGCCAGCAGCTTAGCGACCCTACAGGATATGCAGTATTTT. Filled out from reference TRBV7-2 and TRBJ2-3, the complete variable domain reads GAGVSQSPSNKVTEKGKDVELRCDPISGHTALYWYRQSLGQGLEFLIYFQGNSAPDKSGLPSDRFSAERTGGSVSTLTIQRTQQEDSAVYLCASSLATLQDMQYFGPGTRLTVL.

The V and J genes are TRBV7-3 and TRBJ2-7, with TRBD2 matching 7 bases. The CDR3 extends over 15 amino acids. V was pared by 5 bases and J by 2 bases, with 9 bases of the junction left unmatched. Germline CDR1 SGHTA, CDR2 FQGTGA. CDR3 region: CASSPGGGSTYEQYF. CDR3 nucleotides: TGTGCCAGCAGCCCGGGGGGTGGCAGTACCTACGAGCAGTACTTC.

Here the CDR3 DNA reads TGTGCCAGCAGTTCCCTCCTAGGGGGCGGTTCACCCCTCCACTTT. It codes for CASSSLLGGGSPLHF. V usage is TRBV28 and J usage is TRBJ1-6; 7 bases map to TRBD1. With V trimmed by 4 bases and J by 9 bases, 9 bases remained unmatched. The CDR3 runs 15 residues. Germline loops: CDR1 MDHEN, CDR2 SYDVKM.

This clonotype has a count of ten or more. As DNA, the CDR3 is TGTGCCAGCAGGGACACCGGGACAGCCTGGGGCTACACCTTC. It translates to CASRDTGTAWGYTF. The rearrangement links TRBV6-2 or TRBV6-3 to TRBJ1-2; 7 bases map to TRBD1. This CDR3 region has 14 residues. Germline CDR1 and CDR2: MNHEY and SVGEGT. The V and J ends lost 6 bases and 8 bases, in that order; junction bases with no gene match: 12.

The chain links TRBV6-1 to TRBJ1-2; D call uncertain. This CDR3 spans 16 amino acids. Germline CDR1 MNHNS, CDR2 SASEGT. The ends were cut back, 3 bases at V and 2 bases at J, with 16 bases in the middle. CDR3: CASSDPMRAANYGYTF. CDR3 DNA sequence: TGTGCCAGCAGTGATCCAATGAGGGCCGCCAACTATGGCTACACCTTC.

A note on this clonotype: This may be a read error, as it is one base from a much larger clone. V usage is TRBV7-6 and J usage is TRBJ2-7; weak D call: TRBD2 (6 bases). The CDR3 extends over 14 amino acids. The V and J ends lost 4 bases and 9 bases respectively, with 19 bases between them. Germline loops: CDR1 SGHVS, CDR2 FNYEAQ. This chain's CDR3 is CASSSTTGRSGQYF. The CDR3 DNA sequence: TGTGCCAGCAGCTCGACGACCGGCCGTAGCGGGCAGTACTTC. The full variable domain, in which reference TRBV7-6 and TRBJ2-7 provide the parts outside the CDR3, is GAGVSQSPRYKVTKRGQDVALRCDPISGHVSLYWYRQALGQGPEFLTYFNYEAQQDKSGLPNDRFSAERPEGSISTLTIQRTEQRDSAMYRCASSSTTGRSGQYFGPGTRLTVT.

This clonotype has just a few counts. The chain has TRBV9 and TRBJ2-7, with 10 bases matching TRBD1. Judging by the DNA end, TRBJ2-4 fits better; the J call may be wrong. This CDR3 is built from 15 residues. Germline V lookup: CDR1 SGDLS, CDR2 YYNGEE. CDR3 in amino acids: CASSAQGQGLDIQYF. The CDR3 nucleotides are TGTGCCAGCAGCGCCCAGGGACAGGGGCTCGACATTCAGTACTTC.

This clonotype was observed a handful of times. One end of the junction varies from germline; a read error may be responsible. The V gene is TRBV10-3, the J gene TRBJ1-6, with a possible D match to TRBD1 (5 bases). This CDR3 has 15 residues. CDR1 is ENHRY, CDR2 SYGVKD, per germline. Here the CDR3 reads CAISESQGRHSPPHF. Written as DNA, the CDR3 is TGTGCCATCAGTGAGAGCCAGGGTAGACATTCACCCCCCCACTTT.

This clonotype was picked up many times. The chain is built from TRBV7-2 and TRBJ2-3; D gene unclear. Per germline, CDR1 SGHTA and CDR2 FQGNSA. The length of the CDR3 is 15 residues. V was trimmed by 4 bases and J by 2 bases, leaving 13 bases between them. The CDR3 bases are TGTGCCAGCAGCTACATGAGACGCGACACAGATACGCAGTATTTT. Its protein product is CASSYMRRDTDTQYF.

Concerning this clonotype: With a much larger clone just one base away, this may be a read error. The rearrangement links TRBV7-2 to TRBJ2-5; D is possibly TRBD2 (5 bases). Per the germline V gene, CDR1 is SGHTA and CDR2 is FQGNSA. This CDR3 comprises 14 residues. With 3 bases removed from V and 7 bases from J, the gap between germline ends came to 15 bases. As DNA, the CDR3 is TGTGCCAGCAGCTTCGGTAGCGCGATACCGACCCAGTACTTC. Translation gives CASSFGSAIPTQYF.

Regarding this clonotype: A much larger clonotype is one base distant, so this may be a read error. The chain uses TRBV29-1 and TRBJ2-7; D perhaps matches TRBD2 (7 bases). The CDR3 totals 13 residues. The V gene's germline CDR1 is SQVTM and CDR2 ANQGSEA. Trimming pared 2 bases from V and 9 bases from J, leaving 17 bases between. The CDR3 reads CSVELAGASPQYF. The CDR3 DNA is TGCAGCGTTGAATTGGCGGGGGCCTCTCCGCAGTACTTC.

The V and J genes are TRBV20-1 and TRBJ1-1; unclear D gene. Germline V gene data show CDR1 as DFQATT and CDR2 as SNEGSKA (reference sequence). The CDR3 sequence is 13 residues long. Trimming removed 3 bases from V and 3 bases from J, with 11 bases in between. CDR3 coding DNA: TGCAGTGCTAGTCAGAAGGGAGACACTGAAGCTTTCTTT. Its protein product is CSASQKGDTEAFF.

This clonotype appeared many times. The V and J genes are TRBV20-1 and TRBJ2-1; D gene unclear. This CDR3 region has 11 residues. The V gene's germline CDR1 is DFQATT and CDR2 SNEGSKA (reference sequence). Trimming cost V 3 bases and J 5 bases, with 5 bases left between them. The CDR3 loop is CSASSNNEQFF. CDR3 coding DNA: TGCAGTGCTAGTTCGAACAATGAGCAGTTCTTC.

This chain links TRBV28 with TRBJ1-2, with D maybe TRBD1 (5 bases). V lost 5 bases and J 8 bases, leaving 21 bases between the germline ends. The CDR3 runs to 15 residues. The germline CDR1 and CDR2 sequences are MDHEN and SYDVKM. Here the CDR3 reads CASSLAGTGTFGYTF. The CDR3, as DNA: TGTGCCAGCAGTCTAGCCGGGACGGGGACCTTCGGCTACACCTTC.

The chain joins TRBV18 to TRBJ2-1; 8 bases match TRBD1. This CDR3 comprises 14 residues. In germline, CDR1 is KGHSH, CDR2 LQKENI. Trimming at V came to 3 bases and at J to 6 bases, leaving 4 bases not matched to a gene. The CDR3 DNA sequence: TGTGCCAGCTCACCGGGGGACAGGACCAATGAGCAGTTCTTC. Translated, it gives CASSPGDRTNEQFF.

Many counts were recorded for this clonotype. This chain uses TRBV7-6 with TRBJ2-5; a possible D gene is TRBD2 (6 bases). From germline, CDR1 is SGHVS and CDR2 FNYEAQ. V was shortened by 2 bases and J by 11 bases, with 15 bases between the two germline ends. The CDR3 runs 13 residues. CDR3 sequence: CASSLSMGGTQYF. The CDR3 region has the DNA TGTGCCAGCAGCTTATCCATGGGCGGGACGCAGTACTTC.

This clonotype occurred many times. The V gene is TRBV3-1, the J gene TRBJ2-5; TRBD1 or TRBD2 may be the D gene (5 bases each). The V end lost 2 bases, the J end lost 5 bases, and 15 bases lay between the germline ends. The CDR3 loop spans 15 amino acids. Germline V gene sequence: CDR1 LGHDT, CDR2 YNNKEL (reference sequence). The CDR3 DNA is TGTGCCAGCAGCCAAAACCGGGGCGAGAGGGAGACCCAGTACTTC. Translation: CASSQNRGERETQYF.

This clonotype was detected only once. The CDR3 coding sequence is TGCGCCAGCAGCCCGACTAGCGGGAGCGCGAAGACCCAGTACTTC. It is translated as CASSPTSGSAKTQYF. The chain links TRBV4-1 to TRBJ2-7; 12 bases match TRBD2. The end of the DNA aligns better with TRBJ2-5, so the J call may be wrong. Germline V gene sequence: CDR1 MGHRA, CDR2 YSYEKL. This CDR3 contains 15 residues.

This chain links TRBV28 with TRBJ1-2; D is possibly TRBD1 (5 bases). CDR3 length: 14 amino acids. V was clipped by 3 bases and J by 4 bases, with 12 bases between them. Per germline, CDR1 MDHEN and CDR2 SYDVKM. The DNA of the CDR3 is TGTGCCAGCAGTTTTTCGGGGGGAGGCTATGGCTACACCTTC. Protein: CASSFSGGGYGYTF.

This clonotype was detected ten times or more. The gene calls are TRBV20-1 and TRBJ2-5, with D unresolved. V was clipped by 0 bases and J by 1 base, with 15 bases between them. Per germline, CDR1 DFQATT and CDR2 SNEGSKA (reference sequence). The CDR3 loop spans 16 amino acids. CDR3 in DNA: TGCAGTGCTAGAGATCTGGGTGAGAGGCCCCAAGAGACCCAGTACTTC. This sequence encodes CSARDLGERPQETQYF.

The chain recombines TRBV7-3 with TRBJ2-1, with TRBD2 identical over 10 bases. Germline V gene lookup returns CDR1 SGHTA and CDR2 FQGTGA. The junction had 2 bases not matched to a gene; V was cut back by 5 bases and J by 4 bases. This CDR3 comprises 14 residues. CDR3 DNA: TGTGCCAGCAGCCTACTAGCGGGGTACAATGAGCAGTTCTTC. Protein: CASSLLAGYNEQFF.

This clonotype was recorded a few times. CDR3 DNA sequence: TGCGCCAGCAGCTTGGGACCTAGCTCTGGAAACACCATATATTTT. It codes for CASSLGPSSGNTIYF. This rearrangement joins TRBV5-1 to TRBJ1-3; D remains ambiguous. This CDR3 has 15 amino acids. V gave up 0 bases and J gave up 0 bases, with 7 bases separating them. Germline CDR1 and CDR2: SGHRS and YFSETQ.

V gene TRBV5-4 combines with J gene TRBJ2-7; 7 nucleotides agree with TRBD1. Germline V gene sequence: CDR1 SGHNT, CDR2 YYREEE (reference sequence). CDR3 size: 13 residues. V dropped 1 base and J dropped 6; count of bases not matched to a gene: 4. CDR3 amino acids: CASSLPQGSEQYF. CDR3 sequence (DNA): TGTGCCAGCAGCTTGCCACAGGGGTCCGAGCAGTACTTC.

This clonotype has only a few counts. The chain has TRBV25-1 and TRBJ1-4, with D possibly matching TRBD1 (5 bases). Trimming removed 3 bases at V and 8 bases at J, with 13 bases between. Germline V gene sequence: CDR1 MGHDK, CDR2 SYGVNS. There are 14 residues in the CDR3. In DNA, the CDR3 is TGTGCCAGCAGTGAGGCAGGGTGGGGCGAAAAACTGTTTTTT. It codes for CASSEAGWGEKLFF. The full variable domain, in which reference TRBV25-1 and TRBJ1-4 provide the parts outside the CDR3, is EADIYQTPRYLVIGTGKKITLECSQTMGHDKMYWYQQDPGMELHLIHYSYGVNSTEKGDLSSESTVSRIRTEHFPLTLESARPSHTSQYLCASSEAGWGEKLFFGSGTQLSVL.

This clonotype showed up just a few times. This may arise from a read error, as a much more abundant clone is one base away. The DNA of the CDR3 is TGTGCCAGCAGCCTGCCGGCCTCAAGCAATCGGCCCCAGCATTTT. Protein sequence: CASSLPASSNRPQHF. The chain uses TRBV7-2 and TRBJ1-5; no definite D call. The length of the CDR3 is 15 residues. CDR1 SGHTA and CDR2 FQGNSA come from the germline V gene.